The TCR beta chain under discussion was sequenced for a study of blood T cell repertoires in COVID-19. Study information: Sources were T cells, B-cell-depleted T cells, or PBMCs; the material itself was cDNA or gDNA.

CDR1 is MNHEY, CDR2 SVGAGI, per germline. CDR3 size: 15 residues. The V end lost 0 bases, the J end lost 4 bases, and 10 bases lay between the germline ends. Produced via immunoSEQ multiplex PCR; TCRdb's table is partial and in-frame only. Of around 130,000 clones listed, 75% to 90% are singletons. Sequencing used peripheral blood. This clonotype was obtained from a man in his 70s with active or convalescent COVID-19. The chain joins TRBV6-5 to TRBJ1-5, with TRBD1 as a possible D gene (6 bases). This CDR3 is CASSYSRTANQPQHF. CDR3 nucleotides: TGTGCCAGCAGTTACTCGAGGACAGCAAATCAGCCCCAGCATTTT.